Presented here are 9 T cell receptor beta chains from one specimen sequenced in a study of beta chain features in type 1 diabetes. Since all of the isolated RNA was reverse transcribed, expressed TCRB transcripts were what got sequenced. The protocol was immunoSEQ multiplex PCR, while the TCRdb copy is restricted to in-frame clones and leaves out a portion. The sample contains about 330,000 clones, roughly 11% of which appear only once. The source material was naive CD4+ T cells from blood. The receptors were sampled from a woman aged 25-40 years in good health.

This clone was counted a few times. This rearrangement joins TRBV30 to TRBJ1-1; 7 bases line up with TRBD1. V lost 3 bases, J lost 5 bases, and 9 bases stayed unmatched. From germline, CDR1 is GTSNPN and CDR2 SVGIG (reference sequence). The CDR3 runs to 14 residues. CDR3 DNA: TGTGCCTGGAGGCGAACAGGGGCCTGGACTGAAGCTTTCTTT. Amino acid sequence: CAWRRTGAWTEAFF.

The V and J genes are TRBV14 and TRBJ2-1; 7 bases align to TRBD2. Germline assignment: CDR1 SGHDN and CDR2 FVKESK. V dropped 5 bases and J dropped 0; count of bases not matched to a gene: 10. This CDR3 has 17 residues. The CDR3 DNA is TGTGCCAGCAGCACCCAACTTAGCGGGTTCTCCTACAATGAGCAGTTCTTC. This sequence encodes CASSTQLSGFSYNEQFF.

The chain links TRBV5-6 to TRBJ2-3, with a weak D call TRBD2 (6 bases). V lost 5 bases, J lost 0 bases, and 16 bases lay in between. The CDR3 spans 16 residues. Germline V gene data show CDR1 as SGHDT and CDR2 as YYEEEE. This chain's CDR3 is CASRLAGLPSTDTQYF. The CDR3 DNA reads TGTGCCAGCAGACTGGCGGGACTCCCTAGCACAGATACGCAGTATTTT.

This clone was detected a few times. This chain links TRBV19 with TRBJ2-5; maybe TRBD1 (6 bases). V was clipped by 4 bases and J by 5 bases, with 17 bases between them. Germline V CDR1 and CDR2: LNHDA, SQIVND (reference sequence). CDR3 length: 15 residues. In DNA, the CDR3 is TGTGCCAGTAGTAGGCCAGGGGCGAAATGGGAGACCCAGTACTTC. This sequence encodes CASSRPGAKWETQYF.

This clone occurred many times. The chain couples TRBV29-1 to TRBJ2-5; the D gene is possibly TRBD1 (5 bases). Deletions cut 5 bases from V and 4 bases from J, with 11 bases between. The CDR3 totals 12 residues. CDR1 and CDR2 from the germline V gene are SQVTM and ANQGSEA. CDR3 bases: TGCAGCGTTCGGCGTGGGGCAGAGACCCAGTACTTC. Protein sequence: CSVRRGAETQYF.

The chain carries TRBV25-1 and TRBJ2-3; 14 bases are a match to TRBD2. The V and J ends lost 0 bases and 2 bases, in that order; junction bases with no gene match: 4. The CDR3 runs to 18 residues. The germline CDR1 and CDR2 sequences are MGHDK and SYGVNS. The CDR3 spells CASSEYRGLAGATDTQYF. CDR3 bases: TGTGCCAGCAGTGAATATCGGGGACTAGCGGGAGCCACAGATACGCAGTATTTT.

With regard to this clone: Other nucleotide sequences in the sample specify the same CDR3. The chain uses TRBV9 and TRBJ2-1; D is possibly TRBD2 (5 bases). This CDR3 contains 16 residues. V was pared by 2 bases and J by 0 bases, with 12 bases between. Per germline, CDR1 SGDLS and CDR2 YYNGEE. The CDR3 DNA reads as TGTGCCAGCAGCGTCCTGGCGGGCAGCTCCTACAATGAGCAGTTCTTC. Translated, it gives CASSVLAGSSYNEQFF.

The CDR3 loop is CASSFYGTSGYEQFF. Here the CDR3 DNA reads TGTGCCAGCAGTTTTTATGGGACTAGCGGGTATGAGCAGTTCTTC. The genes are TRBV5-6 and TRBJ2-1; 12 bases are a match to TRBD2. This CDR3 spans 15 amino acids. V was pared by 5 bases and J by 8 bases, with 8 bases of the junction left unmatched. CDR1 is SGHDT, CDR2 YYEEEE, per germline.

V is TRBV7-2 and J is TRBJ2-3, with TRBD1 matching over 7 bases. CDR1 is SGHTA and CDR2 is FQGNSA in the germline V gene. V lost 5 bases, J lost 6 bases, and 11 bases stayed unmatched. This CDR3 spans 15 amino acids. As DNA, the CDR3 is TGTGCCAGCAGCCCCCCAGGGGGTTCCACGGATACGCAGTATTTT. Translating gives CASSPPGGSTDTQYF.